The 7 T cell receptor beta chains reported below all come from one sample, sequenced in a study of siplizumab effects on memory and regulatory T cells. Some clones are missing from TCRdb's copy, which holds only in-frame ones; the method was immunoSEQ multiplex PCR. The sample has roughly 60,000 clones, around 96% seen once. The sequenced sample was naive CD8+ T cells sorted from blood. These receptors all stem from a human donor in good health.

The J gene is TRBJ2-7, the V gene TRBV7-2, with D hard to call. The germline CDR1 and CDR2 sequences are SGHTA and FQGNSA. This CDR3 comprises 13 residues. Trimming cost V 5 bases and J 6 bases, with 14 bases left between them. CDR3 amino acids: CASSPDSPSEQYF. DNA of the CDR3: TGTGCCAGCAGCCCCGACTCCCCCTCCGAGCAGTACTTC.

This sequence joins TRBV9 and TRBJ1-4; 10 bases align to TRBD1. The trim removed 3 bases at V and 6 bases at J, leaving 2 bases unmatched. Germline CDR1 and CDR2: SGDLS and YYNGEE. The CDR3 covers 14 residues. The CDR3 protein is CASSAGTGDEKLFF. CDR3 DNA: TGTGCCAGCAGCGCCGGGACAGGGGATGAAAAACTGTTTTTT. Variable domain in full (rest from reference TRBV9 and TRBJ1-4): DSGVTQTPKHLITATGQRVTLRCSPRSGDLSVYWYQQSLDQGLQFLIQYYNGEERAKGNILERFSAQQFPDLHSELNLSSLELGDSALYFCASSAGTGDEKLFFGSGTQLSVL.

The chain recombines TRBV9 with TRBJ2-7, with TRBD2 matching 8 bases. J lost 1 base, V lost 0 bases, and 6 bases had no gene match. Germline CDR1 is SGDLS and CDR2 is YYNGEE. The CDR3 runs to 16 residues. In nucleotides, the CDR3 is TGTGCCAGCAGCGTAGATTCCGGGGGGGTGTCCTACGAGCAGTACTTC. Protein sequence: CASSVDSGGVSYEQYF. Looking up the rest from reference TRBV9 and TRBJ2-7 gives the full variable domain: DSGVTQTPKHLITATGQRVTLRCSPRSGDLSVYWYQQSLDQGLQFLIQYYNGEERAKGNILERFSAQQFPDLHSELNLSSLELGDSALYFCASSVDSGGVSYEQYFGPGTRLTVT.

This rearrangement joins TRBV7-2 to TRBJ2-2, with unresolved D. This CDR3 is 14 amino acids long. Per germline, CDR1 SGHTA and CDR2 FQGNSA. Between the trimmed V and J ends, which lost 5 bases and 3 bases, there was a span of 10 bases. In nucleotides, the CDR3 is TGTGCCAGCAGCCGCAAAGAGTACACCGGGGAGCTGTTTTTT. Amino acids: CASSRKEYTGELFF.

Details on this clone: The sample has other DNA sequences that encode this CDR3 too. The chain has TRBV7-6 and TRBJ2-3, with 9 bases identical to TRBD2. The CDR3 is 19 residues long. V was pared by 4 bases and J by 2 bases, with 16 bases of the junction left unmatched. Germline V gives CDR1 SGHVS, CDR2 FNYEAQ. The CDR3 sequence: CASSSVSLSGGHPTDTQYF. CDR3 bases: TGTGCCAGCAGCTCCGTATCCCTTAGCGGGGGCCACCCCACAGATACGCAGTATTTT. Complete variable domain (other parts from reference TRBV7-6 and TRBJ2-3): GAGVSQSPRYKVTKRGQDVALRCDPISGHVSLYWYRQALGQGPEFLTYFNYEAQQDKSGLPNDRFSAERPEGSISTLTIQRTEQRDSAMYRCASSSVSLSGGHPTDTQYFGPGTRLTVL.

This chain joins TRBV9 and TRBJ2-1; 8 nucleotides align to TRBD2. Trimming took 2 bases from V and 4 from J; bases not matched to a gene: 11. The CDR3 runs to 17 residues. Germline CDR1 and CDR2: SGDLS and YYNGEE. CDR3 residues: CASSVLPGLDDYNEQFF. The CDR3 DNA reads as TGTGCCAGCAGCGTTCTGCCGGGACTAGATGATTACAATGAGCAGTTCTTC. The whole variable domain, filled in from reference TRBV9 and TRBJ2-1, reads DSGVTQTPKHLITATGQRVTLRCSPRSGDLSVYWYQQSLDQGLQFLIQYYNGEERAKGNILERFSAQQFPDLHSELNLSSLELGDSALYFCASSVLPGLDDYNEQFFGPGTRLTVL.

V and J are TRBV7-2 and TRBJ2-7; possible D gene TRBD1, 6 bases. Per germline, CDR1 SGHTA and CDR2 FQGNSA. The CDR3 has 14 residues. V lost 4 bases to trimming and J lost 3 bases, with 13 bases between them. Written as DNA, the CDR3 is TGTGCCAGCAGCTCCCAAGGACAGAGCTACGAGCAGTACTTC. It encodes CASSSQGQSYEQYF. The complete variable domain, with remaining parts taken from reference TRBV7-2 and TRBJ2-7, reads GAGVSQSPSNKVTEKGKDVELRCDPISGHTALYWYRQSLGQGLEFLIYFQGNSAPDKSGLPSDRFSAERTGGSVSTLTIQRTQQEDSAVYLCASSSQGQSYEQYFGPGTRLTVT.